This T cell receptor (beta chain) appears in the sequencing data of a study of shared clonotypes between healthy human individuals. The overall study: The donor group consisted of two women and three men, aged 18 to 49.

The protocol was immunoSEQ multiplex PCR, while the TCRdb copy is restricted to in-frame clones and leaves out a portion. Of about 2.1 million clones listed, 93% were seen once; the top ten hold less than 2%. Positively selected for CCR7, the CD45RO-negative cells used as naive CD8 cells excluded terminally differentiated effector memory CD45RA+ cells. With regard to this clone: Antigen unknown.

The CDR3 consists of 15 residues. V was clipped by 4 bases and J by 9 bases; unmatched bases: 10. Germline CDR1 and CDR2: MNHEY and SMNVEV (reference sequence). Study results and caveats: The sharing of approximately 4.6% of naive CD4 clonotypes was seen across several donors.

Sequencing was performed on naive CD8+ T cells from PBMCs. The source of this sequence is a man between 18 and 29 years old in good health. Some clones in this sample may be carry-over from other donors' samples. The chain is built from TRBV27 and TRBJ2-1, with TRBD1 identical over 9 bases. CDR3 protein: CASSWPGQGLGEQFF. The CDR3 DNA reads TGTGCCAGCAGTTGGCCGGGACAGGGTTTGGGTGAGCAGTTCTTC.